This T cell receptor beta chain was captured by sequencing in a study of CXCR3-negative and CXCR3-positive naive CD8 T cells (dated by TCRdb to about 2019). Regarding the study in general: In total, 130 million to 150 million TRB reads were obtained, or roughly 1.5 +/- 0.3 million reads per library. The TRBV-TRBJ cluster analysis covered naive subsets from about 5 donors and memory cells from 3 donors. Data from about 12 donors, pooled across two independent experiments, went into the diversity and physicochemical repertoire analyses.

Sequencing relied on a NextSeq 550. The Human TCR Profiling Kit (MiLaboratory) was used to make UMI-labeled 5' RACE TRB cDNA libraries. cDNA synthesis used the entire amount of extracted RNA, and PCR amplification then used the entire amount of cDNA produced. Libraries were prepared in parallel using an identical number of PCR cycles. In the original analysis: MIGEC and MiXCR extracted about 48,000 +/- 9,800 unique UMI-labeled TRB cDNA molecules per library, requiring at least two reads per UMI. On average, about 40,000 +/- 10,000 functional in-frame TRB CDR3 nucleotide clonotypes lacking stop codons were found per library. After downsampling to 5000 UMI-labeled TRB molecules per sample, diversity metrics such as normalized Shannon-Wiener and Chao1 were calculated in VDJtools. VDJtools was used to calculate clonotype-size-weighted physicochemical properties of the central five CDR3 residues, namely interaction energy, strength, volume and Kidera factor 4. After TCRdb reprocessed the reads, each CDR3 protein sequence was kept as one row, without DNA. The V and J calls reflect TCRdb's pipeline rather than the authors' work. The data table for this sample lists about 150,000 distinct CDR3 sequences. The ten largest clonotypes hold 0.45% to 0.6% of the sample.

Including cysteine and phenylalanine, the CDR3 has 17 amino acids. The DNA sequence is not available. The germline V gene gives CDR1 as SGHRS and CDR2 as YFSETQ. Details on this clonotype: The target of this receptor is not known.

On the study overall, not on this receptor specifically: Comparably high repertoire diversity was found in both naive subsets, whereas much lower repertoire diversity was found in memory CD8+ T cells. TRBV-TRBJ usage was similar between naive CXCR3-negative and CXCR3-positive cells from the same donor, while memory cells showed distinct patterns. Surface CD5, linked to self-reactivity in mice, was comparable between naive subsets; TCR interaction strength was therefore also inferred from TRB CDR3 physicochemical properties. CXCR3 expression partially decreased after cryopreservation, so most assays used freshly isolated PBMCs. Compared with CXCR3-negative naive cells, CXCR3-positive naive cells had TRB CDR3s with higher hydrophobicity (lower Kidera factor 4), lower energy, and higher strength and volume indices.

For each CD8+ T cell subset, flow sorting was done in triplicate, and some 300,000 cells per subset went directly into RLT lysis buffer. To exclude memory contaminants, naive CD8+ T cells were stringently defined as CD45RO-CCR7+CD27+CD95-. Standard density gradient centrifugation was used to isolate peripheral blood mononuclear cells from buffy coats. A FACSAria III was used to flow-sort naive CXCR3-negative and CXCR3-positive CD8+ T cells. Total RNA was extracted from sorted cells with an RNeasy Mini Kit. The chain employs TRBV5-1 and TRBJ1-4. The receptor was isolated from a human donor in good health. Some clones in this sample may be carry-over from other donors' samples. What was sequenced was naive CXCR3+ CD8+ T cells from blood. Read against the paper, the sample's cell subset or site label means: CD45RO-CCR7+CD27+CD95- naive CD8+ T cells expressing CXCR3 (TNR3+). The CDR3 protein: CASSFLGQAATNEKLFF.